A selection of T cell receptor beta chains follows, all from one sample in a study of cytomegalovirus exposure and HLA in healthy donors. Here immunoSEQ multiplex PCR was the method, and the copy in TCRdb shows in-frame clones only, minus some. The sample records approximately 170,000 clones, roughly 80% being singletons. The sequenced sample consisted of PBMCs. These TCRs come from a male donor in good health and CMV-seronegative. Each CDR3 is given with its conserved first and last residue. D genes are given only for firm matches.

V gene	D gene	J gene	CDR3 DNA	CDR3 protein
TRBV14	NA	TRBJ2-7	TGTGCCAGCAGCCAAGAGAGGTGGGGAGACCCCAACGAGCAGTACTTC	CASSQERWGDPNEQYF
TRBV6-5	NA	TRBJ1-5	TGTGCCAGCAGTCAGGGGCTTGACGGCAATCAGCCCCAGCATTTT	CASSQGLDGNQPQHF
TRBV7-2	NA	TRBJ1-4	TGTGCCAGCAGCCTCTCTTGGAGGGATGAAAAACTGTTTTTT	CASSLSWRDEKLFF
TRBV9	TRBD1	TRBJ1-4	TGTGCCAGCAGCCCGGGACAGCAAAATAATGAAAAACTGTTTTTT	CASSPGQQNNEKLFF
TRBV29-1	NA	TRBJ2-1	TGCAGCGTTGAAGAGGACAGCCGGAATGAGCAGTTCTTC	CSVEEDSRNEQFF
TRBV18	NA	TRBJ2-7	TGTGCCAGCTCACCATCGGGACTTATCATCTCCGAGCAGTACTTC	CASSPSGLIISEQYF
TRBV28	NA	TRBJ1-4	TGTGCCAGCAGACGCCACAGGGAGGGTTATGAAAAACTGTTTTTT	CASRRHREGYEKLFF
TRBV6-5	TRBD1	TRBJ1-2	TGTGCCAGCAGTTACAGGGGGACAGGAACTAACTATGGCTACACCTTC	CASSYRGTGTNYGYTF
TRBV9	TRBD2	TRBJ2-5	TGTGCCAGCAGCGTATCTAGCGGGCGCCAAGAGACCCAGTACTTC	CASSVSSGRQETQYF
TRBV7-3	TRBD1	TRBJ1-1	TGTGCCAGCAGCTTAAACAGGGGGACGACTGAAGCTTTCTTT	CASSLNRGTTEAFF
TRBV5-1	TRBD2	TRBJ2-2	TGCGCCAGCAGCCGGGGACTAGCGGATAACACCGGGGAGCTGTTTTTT	CASSRGLADNTGELFF